Listed below are T cell receptor beta chains from one sample, sequenced in a study of response to subunit inactivated influenza vaccine. TCRdb analysed the RT-PCR reads with MiXCR anew, one entry per CDR3 protein. Of more than 450,000 distinct CDR3 sequences detected, roughly 12% appear once; the ten largest clones hold about 10%. Sequenced here: PBMCs from blood, sampled on the day of vaccination. These receptors originate from a man aged 50-59 years who received an inactivated influenza vaccine. Both conserved end residues are part of each CDR3. Fields, in order: D gene, V gene, clone size, J gene, CDR3 DNA, CDR3 protein. The D gene is left open where the match is weak. Expanded clones get a size class; other rows say once, few or many, or leave the size out.

.	TRBV29-1	.	TRBJ2-5	TGCAGCGTCAAACAGATCCAAGAGACCCAGTACTTC	CSVKQIQETQYF
TRBD2	TRBV6-1	.	TRBJ2-1	TGTGCCAGCAGCTCCGGACTAGTATTGGAGCAGTTCTTC	CASSSGLVLEQFF
TRBD2	TRBV19	.	TRBJ2-7	TGTGCCAGTAGTGTCGGGGGGACCACCTACGAGCAGTACTTC	CASSVGGTTYEQYF
TRBD1	TRBV15	few	TRBJ2-2	TGTGCCACCAGCAGTCGCAATCCGGACAGGGGGATATCCGGGGAGCTGTTTTTT	CATSSRNPDRGISGELFF
TRBD2	TRBV20-1	.	TRBJ2-1	TGCAGTGCTAGAACACGGACTAGCGGGAAGGTTCGGTCCTACAATGAGCAGTTCTTC	CSARTRTSGKVRSYNEQFF
.	TRBV7-9	.	TRBJ2-1	TGTGCCAGCAGCTTAGTAACAGGGAACAATGAGCAGTTCTTC	CASSLVTGNNEQFF
.	TRBV4-3	few	TRBJ1-2	TGCGCCAGCAGCCAAGATCGCAGAGGGGACTATGGCTACACCTTC	CASSQDRRGDYGYTF
.	TRBV5-6	few	TRBJ2-3	TGTGCCAGCAGCCAGGCGGTAGGCAGGGCGGCAGATACGCAGTATTTT	CASSQAVGRAADTQYF
.	TRBV4-1	many	TRBJ2-3	TGCGCCAGCAGCCAAGAGGGAAATACGCAGTATTTT	CASSQEGNTQYF
.	TRBV6-1	few	TRBJ2-1	TGTGCCAGCACGGAGGGATTCTCCGACAATGAGCAGTTCTTC	CASTEGFSDNEQFF
.	TRBV19	many	TRBJ2-3	TGTGCCAGTAGTATACTGAGTCTACAAGGAGATACGCAGTATTTT	CASSILSLQGDTQYF
.	TRBV3-1	once	TRBJ2-7	TGTGCCAGCAGCAAACGCTATCTTTCAGGGCAATACTACGAGCAGTACTTC	CASSKRYLSGQYYEQYF
.	TRBV12-3/TRBV12-4	.	TRBJ2-7	TGTGCCAGCAGTTCGGGGCAGGCGACGAGTGAGCAGTACTTC	CASSSGQATSEQYF
TRBD1	TRBV28	many	TRBJ2-3	TGTGCCAGCAGGTTTTATGGGCAGGGGGCTCAGTATTTT	CASRFYGQGAQYF
.	TRBV20-1	.	TRBJ2-7	TGCAGTGCTAGAGATCTCGGGCATGGTTTCCACGAGCAGTACTTC	CSARDLGHGFHEQYF
.	TRBV5-5	few	TRBJ2-2	TGTGCCAGCAGCTTGGTGGGCGGCCTTGACACCGGGGAGCTGTTTTTT	CASSLVGGLDTGELFF
TRBD2	TRBV7-9	.	TRBJ2-5	TGTGCCAGCAGCTTGTCTAGCGGGACCCAAGGGGAGACCCAGTACTTC	CASSLSSGTQGETQYF
.	TRBV4-1	.	TRBJ2-7	TGCGCCAGCAGCCAAGCCCTCAGGGTCGAGCAGTACTTC	CASSQALRVEQYF
TRBD2	TRBV12-3/TRBV12-4	few	TRBJ2-7	TGTGCCAGCAGTTCTAGGACTAGCGGGACCTTTGTCTACGAGCAGTACTTC	CASSSRTSGTFVYEQYF
.	TRBV3-1	many	TRBJ2-5	TGTGCCAGCAGCCAACTAGCTGTAGAGACCCAGTACTTC	CASSQLAVETQYF
TRBD1	TRBV10-3	.	TRBJ1-5	TGTGCCATCAGCCCCACAGGGGAACAGCCCCAGCATTTT	CAISPTGEQPQHF
.	TRBV6-5	.	TRBJ2-2	TGTGCCAGCAGTTCGCCAAATGGGCGGGACACCGGGGAGCTGTTTTTT	CASSSPNGRDTGELFF